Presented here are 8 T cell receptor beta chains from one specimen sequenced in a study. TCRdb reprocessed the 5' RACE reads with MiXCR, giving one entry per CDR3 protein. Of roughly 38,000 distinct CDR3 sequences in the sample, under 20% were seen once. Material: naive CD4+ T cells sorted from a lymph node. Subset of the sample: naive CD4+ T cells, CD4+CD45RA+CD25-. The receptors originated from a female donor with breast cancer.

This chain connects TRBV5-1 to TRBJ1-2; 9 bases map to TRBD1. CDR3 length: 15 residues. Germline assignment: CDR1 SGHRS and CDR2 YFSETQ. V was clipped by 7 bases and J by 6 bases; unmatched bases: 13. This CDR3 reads CASGYSGTGYDGYTF. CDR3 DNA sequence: TGCGCCAGCGGCTACTCTGGGACAGGGTACGATGGCTACACCTTC.

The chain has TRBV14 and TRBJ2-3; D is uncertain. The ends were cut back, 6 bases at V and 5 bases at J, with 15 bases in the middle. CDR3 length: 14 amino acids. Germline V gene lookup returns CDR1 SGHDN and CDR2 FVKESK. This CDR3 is CASSPQDLIDTQYF. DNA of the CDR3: TGTGCCAGCAGTCCCCAAGATTTGATAGATACGCAGTATTTT.

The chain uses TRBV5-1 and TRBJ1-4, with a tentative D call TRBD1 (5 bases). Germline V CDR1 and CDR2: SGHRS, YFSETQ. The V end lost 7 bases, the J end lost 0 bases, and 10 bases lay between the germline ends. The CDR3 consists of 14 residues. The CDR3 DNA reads TGCGCCAGCGGTGGGGGAACAACTAATGAAAAACTGTTTTTT. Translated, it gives CASGGGTTNEKLFF.

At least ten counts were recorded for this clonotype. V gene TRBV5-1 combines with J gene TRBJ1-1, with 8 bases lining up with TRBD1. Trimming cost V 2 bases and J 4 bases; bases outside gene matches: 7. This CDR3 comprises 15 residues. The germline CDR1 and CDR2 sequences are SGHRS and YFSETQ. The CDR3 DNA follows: TGCGCCAGCAGCTTATCGACAGGGGCGGGCACTGAAGCTTTCTTT. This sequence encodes CASSLSTGAGTEAFF.

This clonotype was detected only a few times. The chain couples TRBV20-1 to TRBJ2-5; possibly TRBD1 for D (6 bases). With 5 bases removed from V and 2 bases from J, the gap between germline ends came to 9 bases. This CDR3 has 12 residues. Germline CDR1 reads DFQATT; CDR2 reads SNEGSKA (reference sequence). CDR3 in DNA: TGCAGTGCTGATAGGGGGCAAGAGACCCAGTACTTC. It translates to CSADRGQETQYF.

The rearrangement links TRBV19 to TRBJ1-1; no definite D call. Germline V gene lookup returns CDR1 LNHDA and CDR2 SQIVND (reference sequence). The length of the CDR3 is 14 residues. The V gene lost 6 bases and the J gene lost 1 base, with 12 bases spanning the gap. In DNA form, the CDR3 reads TGTGCCAGTAGACACGGCCCCCAGAACACTGAAGCTTTCTTT. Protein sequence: CASRHGPQNTEAFF.

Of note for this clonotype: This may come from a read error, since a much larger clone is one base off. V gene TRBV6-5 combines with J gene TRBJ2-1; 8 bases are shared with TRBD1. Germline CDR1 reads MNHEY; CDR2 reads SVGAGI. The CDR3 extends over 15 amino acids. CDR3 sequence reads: CAISRKGTGYNEQFF. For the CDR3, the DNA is TGTGCCATCAGTCGAAAAGGGACAGGATACAATGAGCAGTTCTTC.

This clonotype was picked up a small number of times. DNA for the CDR3: TGTGCCAGCAGCTTAATAAGAGAGACCCAGTACTTC. Translated: CASSLIRETQYF. This sequence joins TRBV7-9 and TRBJ2-5; D not resolved. The CDR3 extends over 12 amino acids. V was shortened by 2 bases and J by 4 bases, with 5 bases between the two germline ends. Germline V gives CDR1 SEHNR, CDR2 FQNEAQ (reference sequence).